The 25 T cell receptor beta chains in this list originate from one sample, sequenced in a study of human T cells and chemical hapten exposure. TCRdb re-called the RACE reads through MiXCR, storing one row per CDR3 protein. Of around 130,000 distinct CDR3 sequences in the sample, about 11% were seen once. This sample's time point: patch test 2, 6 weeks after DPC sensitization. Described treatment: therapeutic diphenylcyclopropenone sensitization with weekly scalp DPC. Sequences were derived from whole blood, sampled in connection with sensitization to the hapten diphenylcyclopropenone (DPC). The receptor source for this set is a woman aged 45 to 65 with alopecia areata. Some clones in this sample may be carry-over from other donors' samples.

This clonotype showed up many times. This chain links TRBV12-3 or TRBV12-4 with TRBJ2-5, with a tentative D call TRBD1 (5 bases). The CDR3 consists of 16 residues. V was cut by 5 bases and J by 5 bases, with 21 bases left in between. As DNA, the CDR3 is TGTGCCAGCAGTGAACGGAAGGGGCGGAGAGGTGAGACCCAGTACTTC. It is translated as CASSERKGRRGETQYF.

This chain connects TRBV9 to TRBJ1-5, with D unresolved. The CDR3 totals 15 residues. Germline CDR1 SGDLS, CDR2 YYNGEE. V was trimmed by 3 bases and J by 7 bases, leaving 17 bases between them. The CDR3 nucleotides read TGTGCCAGCAGCGCCGGGGAGGGCTTAAGACAGCCCCAGCATTTT. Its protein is CASSAGEGLRQPQHF.

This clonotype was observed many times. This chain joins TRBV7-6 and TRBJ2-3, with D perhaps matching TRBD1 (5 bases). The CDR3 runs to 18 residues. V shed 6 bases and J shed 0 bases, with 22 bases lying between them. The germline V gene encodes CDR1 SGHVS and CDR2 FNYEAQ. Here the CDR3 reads CASSRGLGRATSTDTQYF. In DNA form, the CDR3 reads TGTGCCAGCAGTCGTGGCTTGGGCAGGGCAACTAGCACAGATACGCAGTATTTT. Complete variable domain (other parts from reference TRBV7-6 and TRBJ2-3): GAGVSQSPRYKVTKRGQDVALRCDPISGHVSLYWYRQALGQGPEFLTYFNYEAQQDKSGLPNDRFSAERPEGSISTLTIQRTEQRDSAMYRCASSRGLGRATSTDTQYFGPGTRLTVL.

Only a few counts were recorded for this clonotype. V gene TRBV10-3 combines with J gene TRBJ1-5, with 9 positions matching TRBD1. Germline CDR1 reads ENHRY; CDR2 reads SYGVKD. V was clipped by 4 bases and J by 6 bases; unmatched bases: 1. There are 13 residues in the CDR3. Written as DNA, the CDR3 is TGTGCCATCAGTGGACAGGGGGGTCAGCCCCAGCATTTT. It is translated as CAISGQGGQPQHF.

CDR3 region: CASSRRSATSGAQGEQFF. The CDR3 region has the DNA TGCGCCAGCAGCCGCCGGAGCGCAACTAGCGGCGCGCAGGGTGAGCAGTTCTTC. The chain recombines TRBV4-3 with TRBJ2-1; 8 bases line up with TRBD2. Per the germline V gene, CDR1 is LGHNA and CDR2 is YSLEER. This CDR3 is built from 18 residues. J was trimmed by 9 bases and V by 4 bases; bases with no gene match: 20.

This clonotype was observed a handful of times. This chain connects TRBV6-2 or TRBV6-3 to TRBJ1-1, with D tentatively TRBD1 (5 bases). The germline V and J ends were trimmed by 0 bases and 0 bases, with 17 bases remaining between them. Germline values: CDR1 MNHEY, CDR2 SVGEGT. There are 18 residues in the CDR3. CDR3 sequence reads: CASSYSIRVQQLNTEAFF. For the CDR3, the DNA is TGTGCCAGCAGTTACTCAATCAGGGTTCAGCAATTGAACACTGAAGCTTTCTTT.

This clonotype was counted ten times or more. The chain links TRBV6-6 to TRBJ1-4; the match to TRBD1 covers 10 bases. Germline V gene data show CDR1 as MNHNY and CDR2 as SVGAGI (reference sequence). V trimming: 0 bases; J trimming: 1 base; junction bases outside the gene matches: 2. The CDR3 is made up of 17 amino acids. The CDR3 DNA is TGTGCCAGCAGTTACTCGACAGGGGGCTTAACTAATGAAAAACTGTTTTTT. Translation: CASSYSTGGLTNEKLFF.

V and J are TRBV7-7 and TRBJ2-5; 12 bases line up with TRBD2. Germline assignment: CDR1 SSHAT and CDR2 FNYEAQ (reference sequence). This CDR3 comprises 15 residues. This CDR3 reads CASVPLAGGQETQYF. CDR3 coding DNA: TGTGCTAGCGTTCCCCTAGCGGGAGGGCAAGAGACCCAGTACTTC.

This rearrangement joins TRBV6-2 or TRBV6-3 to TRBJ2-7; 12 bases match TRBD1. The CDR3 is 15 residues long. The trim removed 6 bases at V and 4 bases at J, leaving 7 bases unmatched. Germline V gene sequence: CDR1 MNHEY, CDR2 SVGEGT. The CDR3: CASRPGQGASYEQYF. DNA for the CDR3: TGTGCCAGCAGACCGGGACAGGGGGCTTCGTACGAGCAGTACTTC.

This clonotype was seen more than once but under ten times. CDR3: CASSEVNSNRAKNIQYF. The CDR3 coding sequence is TGTGCCAGCAGTGAAGTGAACAGCAACAGAGCCAAAAACATTCAGTACTTC. The chain recombines TRBV6-1 with TRBJ2-4, with D uncertain. Germline loops: CDR1 MNHNS, CDR2 SASEGT. V was cut by 1 base and J by 0 bases, with 13 bases left in between. This CDR3 spans 17 amino acids.

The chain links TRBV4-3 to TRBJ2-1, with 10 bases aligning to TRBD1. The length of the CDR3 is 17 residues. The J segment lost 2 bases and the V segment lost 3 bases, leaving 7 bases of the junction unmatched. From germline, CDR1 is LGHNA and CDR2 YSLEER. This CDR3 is CASSQRSGTGAYNEQFF. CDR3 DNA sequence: TGCGCCAGCAGCCAGAGATCCGGGACAGGGGCCTACAATGAGCAGTTCTTC.

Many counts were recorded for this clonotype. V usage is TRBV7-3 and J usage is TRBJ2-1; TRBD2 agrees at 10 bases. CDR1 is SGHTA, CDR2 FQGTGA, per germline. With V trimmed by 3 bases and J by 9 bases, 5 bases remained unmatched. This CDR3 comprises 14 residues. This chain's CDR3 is CASSFSGGWSEQFF. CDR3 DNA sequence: TGTGCCAGCAGCTTTAGCGGGGGGTGGAGTGAGCAGTTCTTC.

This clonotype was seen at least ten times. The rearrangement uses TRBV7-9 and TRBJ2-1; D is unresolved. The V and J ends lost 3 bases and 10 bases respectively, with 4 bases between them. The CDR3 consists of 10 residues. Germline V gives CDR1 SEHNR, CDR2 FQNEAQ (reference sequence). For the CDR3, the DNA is TGTGCCAGCAGCTTGGGGGAGCAGTTCTTC. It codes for CASSLGEQFF.

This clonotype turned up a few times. The CDR3 reads CASSQEAGATYNEQFF. CDR3 DNA: TGCGCCAGCAGCCAAGAGGCGGGAGCTACCTACAATGAGCAGTTCTTC. The chain couples TRBV4-3 to TRBJ2-1; 7 bases match TRBD2. The CDR3 totals 16 residues. J gave up 2 bases and V 0 bases, and 4 bases lay outside the gene matches. The germline CDR1 and CDR2 sequences are LGHNA and YSLEER.

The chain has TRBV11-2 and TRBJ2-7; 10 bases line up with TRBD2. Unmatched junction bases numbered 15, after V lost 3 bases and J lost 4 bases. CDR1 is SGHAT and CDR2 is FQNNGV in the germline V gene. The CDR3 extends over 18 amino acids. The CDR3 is CASSFPPSGSAKPYEQYF. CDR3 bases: TGTGCCAGCAGCTTCCCTCCTAGCGGGAGTGCAAAACCGTACGAGCAGTACTTC.

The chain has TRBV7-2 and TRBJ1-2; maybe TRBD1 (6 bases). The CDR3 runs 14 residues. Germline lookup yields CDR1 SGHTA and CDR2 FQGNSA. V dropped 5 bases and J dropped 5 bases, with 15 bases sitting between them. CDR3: CASSPSRDMYGYTF. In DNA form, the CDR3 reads TGTGCCAGCAGCCCGTCCCGGGACATGTATGGCTACACCTTC.

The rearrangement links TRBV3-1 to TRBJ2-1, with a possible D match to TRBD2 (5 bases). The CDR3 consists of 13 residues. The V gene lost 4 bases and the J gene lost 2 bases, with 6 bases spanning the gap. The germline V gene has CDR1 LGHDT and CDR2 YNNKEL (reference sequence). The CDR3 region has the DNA TGTGCCAGCAGCCGTAGCGCCTACAATGAGCAGTTCTTC. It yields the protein CASSRSAYNEQFF.

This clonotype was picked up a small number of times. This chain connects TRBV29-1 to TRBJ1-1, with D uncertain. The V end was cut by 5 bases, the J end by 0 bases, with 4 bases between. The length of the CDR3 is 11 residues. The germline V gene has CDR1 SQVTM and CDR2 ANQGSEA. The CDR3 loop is CSVSLNTEAFF. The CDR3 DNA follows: TGCAGCGTTAGTCTGAACACTGAAGCTTTCTTT.

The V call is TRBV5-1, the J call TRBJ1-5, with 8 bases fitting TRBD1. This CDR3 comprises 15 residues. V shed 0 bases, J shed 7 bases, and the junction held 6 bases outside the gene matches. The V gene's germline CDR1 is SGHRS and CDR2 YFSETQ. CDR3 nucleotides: TGCGCCAGCAGCTTGGGTGACAGGGGTGAACAGCCCCAGCATTTT. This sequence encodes CASSLGDRGEQPQHF.

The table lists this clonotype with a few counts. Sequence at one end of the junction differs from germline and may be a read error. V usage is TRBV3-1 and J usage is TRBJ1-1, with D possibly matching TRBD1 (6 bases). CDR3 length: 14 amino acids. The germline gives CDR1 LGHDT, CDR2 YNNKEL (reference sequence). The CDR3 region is CASSQVGGATGAFF. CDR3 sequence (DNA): TGTGCCAGCAGCCAAGTTGGGGGGGCCACTGGAGCTTTCTTT.

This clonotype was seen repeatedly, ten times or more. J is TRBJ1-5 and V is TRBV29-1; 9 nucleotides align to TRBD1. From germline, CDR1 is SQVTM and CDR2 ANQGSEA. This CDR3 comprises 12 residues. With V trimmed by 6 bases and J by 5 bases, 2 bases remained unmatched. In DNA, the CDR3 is TGCAGCGTCCGGACAGGGGATCAGCCCCAGCATTTT. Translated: CSVRTGDQPQHF. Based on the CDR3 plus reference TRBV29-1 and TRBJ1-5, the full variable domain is SAVISQKPSRDICQRGTSLTIQCQVDSQVTMMFWYRQQPGQSLTLIATANQGSEATYESGFVIDKFPISRPNLTFSTLTVSNMSPEDSSIYLCSVRTGDQPQHFGDGTRLSIL.

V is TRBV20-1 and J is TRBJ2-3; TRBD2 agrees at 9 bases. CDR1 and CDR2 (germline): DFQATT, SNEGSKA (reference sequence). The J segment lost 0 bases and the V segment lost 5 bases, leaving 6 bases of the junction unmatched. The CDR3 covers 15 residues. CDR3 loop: CSAGLAGVSTDTQYF. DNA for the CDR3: TGCAGTGCTGGATTAGCGGGAGTTAGCACAGATACGCAGTATTTT.

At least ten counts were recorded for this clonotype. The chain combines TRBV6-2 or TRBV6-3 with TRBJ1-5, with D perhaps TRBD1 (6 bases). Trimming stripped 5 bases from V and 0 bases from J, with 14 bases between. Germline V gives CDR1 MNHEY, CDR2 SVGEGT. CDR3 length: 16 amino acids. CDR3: CASSRTAHISNQPQHF. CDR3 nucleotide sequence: TGTGCCAGCAGTAGGACAGCACATATTAGCAATCAGCCCCAGCATTTT.

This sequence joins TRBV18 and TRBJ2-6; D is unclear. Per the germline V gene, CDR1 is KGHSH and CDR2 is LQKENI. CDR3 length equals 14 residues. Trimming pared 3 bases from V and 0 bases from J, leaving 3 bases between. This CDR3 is CASSPNSGANVLTF. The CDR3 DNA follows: TGTGCCAGCTCACCGAACTCTGGGGCCAACGTCCTGACTTTC.

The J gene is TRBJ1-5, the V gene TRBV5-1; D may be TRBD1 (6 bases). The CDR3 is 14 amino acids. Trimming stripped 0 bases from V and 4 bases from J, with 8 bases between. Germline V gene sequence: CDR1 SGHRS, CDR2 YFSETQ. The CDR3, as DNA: TGCGCCAGCAGCTTGGGGGGGCAAAATCAGCCCCAGCATTTT. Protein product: CASSLGGQNQPQHF.